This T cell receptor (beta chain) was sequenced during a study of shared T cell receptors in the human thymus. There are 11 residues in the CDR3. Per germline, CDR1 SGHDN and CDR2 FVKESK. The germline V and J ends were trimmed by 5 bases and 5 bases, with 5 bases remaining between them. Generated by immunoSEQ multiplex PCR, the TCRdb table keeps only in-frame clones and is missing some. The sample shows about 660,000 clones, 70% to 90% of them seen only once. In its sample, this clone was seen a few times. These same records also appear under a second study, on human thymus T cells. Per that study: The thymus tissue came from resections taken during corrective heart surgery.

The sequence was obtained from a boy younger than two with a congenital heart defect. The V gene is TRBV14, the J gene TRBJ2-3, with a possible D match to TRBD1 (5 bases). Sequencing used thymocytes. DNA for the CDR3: TGTGCCAGCAGCAGGGGAGATACGCAGTATTTT. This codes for CASSRGDTQYF.